This T cell receptor beta chain was sequenced for a study of shared clonotypes between healthy human individuals. Whole-study context: A donor's plate count was three for CD4 naive and three for CD4 memory; CD8 naive had two and CD8 memory one. Study-wide findings and caveats: The sampled material consisted only of blood, and tissue repertoires are likely to differ. The naive CD4 repertoires of a few donors were compared, and around 5.1% of clonotypes were shared.

TCRdb's table, derived via immunoSEQ multiplex PCR, lists solely in-frame clones and lacks some. The sample holds around 1.9 million clones, approximately 94% seen once. Remarks on this clone: Its antigen is as yet unknown.

Trimming removed 4 bases from V and 5 bases from J; junction bases left unmatched: 9. This CDR3 contains 16 residues. Per the germline V gene, CDR1 is SGDLS and CDR2 is YYNGEE. The naive CD8 subset, CD45RO-negative cells positively selected for CCR7, excluded terminally differentiated effector memory CD45RA+ cells. Adult Caucasians living in Nashville, Tennessee made up all of the donors. The TCR comes from a man aged 18 to 30 in good health. Some clones in this sample may be carry-over from other donors' samples. This rearrangement joins TRBV9 to TRBJ1-4; TRBD1 aligns across 9 bases. Sequenced: naive CD8+ T cells from PBMCs. The CDR3 DNA is TGTGCCAGCAGCAAGCCTAACAGGGGGCCAAATGAAAAACTGTTTTTT. This translates into CASSKPNRGPNEKLFF.